This T cell receptor (beta chain) was obtained from a study of blood T cell repertoires in COVID-19. In the study overall: Specimens from acute and convalescent COVID-19 originated in the United States, Italy and Spain. Nucleic acid was either cDNA or gDNA, and it came from T cells, B-cell-depleted T cells, or PBMCs.

Seattle patients were enrolled during active infection and followed longitudinally. Clones were sequenced by immunoSEQ multiplex PCR, and TCRdb holds only the in-frame ones, with some missing. The sample lists about 150,000 clones, around four fifths occurring once. The clonotype originates from a woman older than 75 with COVID-19, enrolled during active disease. Sequenced material: peripheral blood.

CDR3 loop: CASRVGGKETQYF. The CDR3 DNA follows: TGTGCCAGCCGGGTAGGGGGAAAAGAGACCCAGTACTTC. The chain carries TRBV28 and TRBJ2-5; TRBD1 might be the D (6 bases). This CDR3 contains 13 residues. The V gene lost 8 bases and the J gene lost 3 bases, with 13 bases spanning the gap. CDR1 is MDHEN, CDR2 SYDVKM, per germline.